These T cell receptor beta chains were read from a single sample in a study of CD8+ T cells in alopecia areata. Sequencing was performed with immunoSEQ multiplex PCR; in TCRdb, only in-frame clones are kept and a portion is missing. The data contain around 190,000 clones, 64% of them seen just once; the ten biggest clones take up more than 3.5%. The sample was CD4+ T cells sorted from blood, taken at week 4, from a patient treated with tofacitinib. The receptor set was obtained from a human donor with alopecia areata. Both conserved end residues are part of each CDR3. The D gene is left open where the match is weak. The size field is filled for only some rows; it gives once, few, many or a size class.

J: TRBJ1-2
D: -
V: TRBV18
size: -
length: 15
DNA: TGTGCCAGCTCACTAATTTCAGAAGGGAGCTATGGCTACACCTTC
CDR3: CASSLISEGSYGYTF

J: TRBJ2-4
D: -
V: TRBV27
size: -
length: 16
DNA: TGTGCCAGCAGTTTAATCCCCCCCCAGGGCCCAAACATTCAGTACTTC
CDR3: CASSLIPPQGPNIQYF

J: TRBJ2-1
D: -
V: TRBV18
size: few
length: 16
DNA: TGTGCCAGCTCACGAAATGCAGGGTTGAGCAACAATGAGCAGTTCTTC
CDR3: CASSRNAGLSNNEQFF

J: TRBJ1-1
D: -
V: TRBV27
size: once
length: 13
DNA: TGTGCCAGCAGATCCACGAGAAACACTGAAGCTTTCTTT
CDR3: CASRSTRNTEAFF

J: TRBJ1-5
D: -
V: TRBV6-6
size: -
length: 15
DNA: TGTGCCAGCAGCCCCGCGGGGACGAGCAATCAGCCCCAGCATTTT
CDR3: CASSPAGTSNQPQHF

J: TRBJ1-2
D: TRBD1
V: TRBV29-1
size: -
length: 14
DNA: TGCAGCGTTGGACAGGGGTTAGCTAACTATGGCTACACCTTC
CDR3: CSVGQGLANYGYTF

J: TRBJ2-7
D: -
V: TRBV7-2
size: many
length: 13
DNA: TGTGCCAGCAGCTTGGCGCGCCCGGACGAGCAGTACTTC
CDR3: CASSLARPDEQYF

J: TRBJ1-5
D: -
V: TRBV7-9
size: -
length: 17
DNA: TGTGCCAGCAGCTCAACTCCGGGGGCTAAAGGCAATCAGCCCCAGCATTTT
CDR3: CASSSTPGAKGNQPQHF

J: TRBJ1-2
D: TRBD1
V: TRBV7-6
size: -
length: 16
DNA: TGTGCCAGCAGCTTAGATGCGGGACAGGCTTCCTATGGCTACACCTTC
CDR3: CASSLDAGQASYGYTF

J: TRBJ2-4
D: -
V: TRBV7-9
size: -
length: 16
DNA: TGTGCCAGCAGCTCCGCAGGGGCCCGGGCCAAAAACATTCAGTACTTC
CDR3: CASSSAGARAKNIQYF

J: TRBJ2-3
D: -
V: TRBV20-1
size: few
length: 9
DNA: TGCAGTGCTAGCAATCCCGAGTATTTT
CDR3: CSASNPEYF

J: TRBJ1-3
D: -
V: TRBV29-1
size: -
length: 13
DNA: TGCAGCGTTGAATCAGGCTCTGGAAACACCATATATTTT
CDR3: CSVESGSGNTIYF

J: TRBJ1-2
D: -
V: TRBV5-1
size: -
length: 11
DNA: TGCGCCAGCAGGGAAGCCTATGGCTACACCTTC
CDR3: CASREAYGYTF

J: TRBJ1-2
D: -
V: TRBV2
size: -
length: 14
DNA: TGTGCCAGCAGTCTAACGGGACTCTTCTATGGCTACACCTTC
CDR3: CASSLTGLFYGYTF

J: TRBJ2-6
D: -
V: TRBV10-3
size: -
length: 17
DNA: TGTGCCACCCGGGGCACGTCGGGTGAGTCTGGGGCCAACGTCCTGACTTTC
CDR3: CATRGTSGESGANVLTF

J: TRBJ1-2
D: -
V: TRBV5-6
size: -
length: 14
DNA: TGTGCCAGCAGCTCACCTGGGGTGTCTCTCGGCTACACCTTC
CDR3: CASSSPGVSLGYTF

J: TRBJ2-4
D: -
V: TRBV4-1
size: -
length: 16
DNA: TGCGCCAGCAGCCAAGAGGCTGCTAGAGCCAAAAACATTCAGTACTTC
CDR3: CASSQEAARAKNIQYF

J: TRBJ2-1
D: -
V: TRBV6-5
size: -
length: 12
DNA: TGTGCCAGCAGTTCACTCCCAGGGGTTTGGTTCTTC
CDR3: CASSSLPGVWFF

J: TRBJ2-5
D: TRBD2
V: TRBV7-2
size: -
length: 15
DNA: TGTGCCAGCAGCTTATCTAGCGGACCCGAAGAGACCCAGTACTTC
CDR3: CASSLSSGPEETQYF

J: TRBJ1-2
D: -
V: TRBV23-1
size: -
length: 14
DNA: TGCGCCAGCGGCAGGCCACCACTTAACTATGGCTACACCTTC
CDR3: CASGRPPLNYGYTF

J: TRBJ2-5
D: -
V: TRBV25-1
size: -
length: 14
DNA: TGTGCCAGCAGCACAGTAGGGGGTTTAGAGACCCAGTACTTC
CDR3: CASSTVGGLETQYF

J: TRBJ1-2
D: TRBD1
V: TRBV19
size: -
length: 16
DNA: TGTGCCAGTAGTTTGGGACAGCGTCTGACTAACTATGGCTACACCTTC
CDR3: CASSLGQRLTNYGYTF

J: TRBJ2-7
D: -
V: TRBV5-1
size: -
length: 15
DNA: TGCGCCAGCAGCTTGGCCGGGCAGGGAAAAAACGAGCAGTACTTC
CDR3: CASSLAGQGKNEQYF

J: TRBJ2-2
D: -
V: TRBV5-1
size: -
length: 13
DNA: TGCGCCAGCAGCCCCCCCGGCGCGGGGGAGCTGTTTTTT
CDR3: CASSPPGAGELFF

J: TRBJ1-5
D: TRBD1
V: TRBV4-2
size: few
length: 19
DNA: TGTGCCAGCAGCCAAGACATAAGTACAGGGGCCCATAGCAATCAGCCCCAGCATTTT
CDR3: CASSQDISTGAHSNQPQHF

J: TRBJ2-4
D: -
V: TRBV20-1
size: few
length: 11
DNA: TGCAGTGCTAGCTGGCAAAACATTCAGTACTTC
CDR3: CSASWQNIQYF

J: TRBJ1-1
D: TRBD1
V: TRBV5-4
size: -
length: 15
DNA: TGTGCCAGCAGATTGGGGACAGGGCTGAACACTGAAGCTTTCTTT
CDR3: CASRLGTGLNTEAFF

J: TRBJ1-2
D: -
V: TRBV5-1
size: -
length: 13
DNA: TGCGCCAGCAGCTTGACAGAAGGGTATGGCTACACCTTC
CDR3: CASSLTEGYGYTF

J: TRBJ2-3
D: -
V: TRBV18
size: -
length: 15
DNA: TGTGCCAGCTCACCTCCATCTCCTAGCACAGATACGCAGTATTTT
CDR3: CASSPPSPSTDTQYF

J: TRBJ2-2
D: TRBD1
V: TRBV5-1
size: once
length: 14
DNA: TGCGCCAGCAGCTTGGCAGGGGGCTCCGGGGAGCTGTTTTTT
CDR3: CASSLAGGSGELFF

J: TRBJ2-5
D: -
V: TRBV5-1
size: -
length: 14
DNA: TGCGCCAGCAGCTCTGCCGGGACTCAAGAGACCCAGTACTTC
CDR3: CASSSAGTQETQYF

J: TRBJ2-1
D: -
V: TRBV6-5
size: -
length: 14
DNA: TGTGCCAGCATTAGGGGGGACTCCTACAATGAGCAGTTCTTC
CDR3: CASIRGDSYNEQFF

J: TRBJ1-5
D: -
V: TRBV15
size: -
length: 13
DNA: TGTGCCACCAGACTTCGGAGCAATCAGCCCCAGCATTTT
CDR3: CATRLRSNQPQHF

J: TRBJ1-1
D: TRBD1
V: TRBV30
size: -
length: 14
DNA: TGTGCCTGGATCCCTGGGACAGGGTCTCCTGAAGCTTTCTTT
CDR3: CAWIPGTGSPEAFF

J: TRBJ1-6
D: TRBD1
V: TRBV6-5
size: -
length: 15
DNA: TGTGCCAGCAGCCGAAGACAGGGTGGGAATTCACCCCTCCACTTT
CDR3: CASSRRQGGNSPLHF

J: TRBJ2-4
D: TRBD2
V: TRBV12-5
size: -
length: 16
DNA: TGTGCTAGTGCCCGCGGCGGGGAGGGGGCCAAAAACATTCAGTACTTC
CDR3: CASARGGEGAKNIQYF

J: TRBJ2-3
D: -
V: TRBV7-2
size: -
length: 16
DNA: TGTGCCAGCAGACTCCGGGGGGCCCAGAACACAGATACGCAGTATTTT
CDR3: CASRLRGAQNTDTQYF

J: TRBJ1-5
D: -
V: TRBV7-8
size: medium-sized
length: 14
DNA: TGTGCCAGCAGCCGAACAGGGACCAATCAGCCCCAGCATTTT
CDR3: CASSRTGTNQPQHF

J: TRBJ2-6
D: TRBD1
V: TRBV19
size: few
length: 17
DNA: TGTGCCAGTAGGCGACAGGGAGCCTTCTCTGGGGCCAACGTCCTGACTTTC
CDR3: CASRRQGAFSGANVLTF

J: TRBJ2-4
D: -
V: TRBV27
size: once
length: 14
DNA: TGTGCCAGCAGTTTAGGTGGGGGGTTAGGCATTCAGTACTTC
CDR3: CASSLGGGLGIQYF

J: TRBJ1-1
D: -
V: TRBV25-1
size: -
length: 13
DNA: TGTGCCAGCGTTAGGTCAGGGGAAACTGAAGCTTTCTTT
CDR3: CASVRSGETEAFF

J: TRBJ1-1
D: -
V: TRBV4-1
size: -
length: 15
DNA: TGCGCCAGCAGCCGAGAAGAGGGGATGAACACTGAAGCTTTCTTT
CDR3: CASSREEGMNTEAFF

J: TRBJ2-1
D: TRBD2
V: TRBV9
size: few
length: 15
DNA: TGTGCCAGCACTAGCGGGGGGACCACGCTTAATGAGCAGTTCTTC
CDR3: CASTSGGTTLNEQFF

J: TRBJ2-6
D: -
V: TRBV2
size: -
length: 12
DNA: TGTGCCAGCACCCCTGGGGCCAACGTCCTGACTTTC
CDR3: CASTPGANVLTF

J: TRBJ2-5
D: -
V: TRBV4-2
size: -
length: 17
DNA: TGTGCCAGCAGCCAAGATAGCGGAGTACTCGGACGAGAGACCCAGTACTTC
CDR3: CASSQDSGVLGRETQYF

J: TRBJ1-1
D: -
V: TRBV5-6
size: -
length: 15
DNA: TGTGCCAGCAGTATATTGGGATCGAGGAACACTGAAGCTTTCTTT
CDR3: CASSILGSRNTEAFF

J: TRBJ1-1
D: -
V: TRBV15
size: -
length: 15
DNA: TGTGCCACCAGCAGAGATATGGTGGGGAACACTGAAGCTTTCTTT
CDR3: CATSRDMVGNTEAFF

J: TRBJ2-2
D: TRBD2
V: TRBV5-1
size: once
length: 15
DNA: TGCGCCAGCAGCTTGGAAACTAGCGGCACCGGGGAGCTGTTTTTT
CDR3: CASSLETSGTGELFF

J: TRBJ2-2
D: -
V: TRBV5-5
size: -
length: 15
DNA: TGTGCCAGCAGCTTGGCGGACAGCTGGACCGGGGAGCTGTTTTTT
CDR3: CASSLADSWTGELFF

J: TRBJ2-7
D: -
V: TRBV2
size: -
length: 14
DNA: TGTGCCAGCAGTCCAACAGGATCCCCCTACGAGCAGTACTTC
CDR3: CASSPTGSPYEQYF

J: TRBJ1-1
D: -
V: TRBV7-2
size: -
length: 14
DNA: TGTGCCAGCAGCTCGAGGGCCGGGAGCACTGAAGCTTTCTTT
CDR3: CASSSRAGSTEAFF

J: TRBJ1-5
D: TRBD1
V: TRBV7-3
size: few
length: 16
DNA: TGTGCCAGCAGCCCCGGACAGGGACAGCCGAATCAGCCCCAGCATTTT
CDR3: CASSPGQGQPNQPQHF

J: TRBJ2-7
D: TRBD2
V: TRBV7-2
size: once
length: 15
DNA: TGTGCCAGCAGCTTAGCCGGGGGGGCCTCTCTCGAGCAGTACTTC
CDR3: CASSLAGGASLEQYF

J: TRBJ1-2
D: TRBD1
V: TRBV15
size: -
length: 16
DNA: TGTGCCACCAGCCCCCGGACAGGATGGCGGGACTATGGCTACACCTTC
CDR3: CATSPRTGWRDYGYTF

J: TRBJ2-5
D: TRBD1
V: TRBV5-1
size: -
length: 14
DNA: TGCGCCAGCAGTTCAGGACAGGGCCAAGAGACCCAGTACTTC
CDR3: CASSSGQGQETQYF